These T cell receptor beta chains were read from a single sample in a study of OX40 agonist ivuxolimab in advanced cancers. The assay was immunoSEQ multiplex PCR, and TCRdb's table has in-frame clones only and misses some. The data hold around 70,000 clones, with around nine tenths observed a single time. The source material was CD4+ or CD8+ T cells sorted from blood, sampled in a trial of the OX40 agonist ivuxolimab. The receptors derive from an adult with an advanced solid tumor such as melanoma, head and neck, liver or kidney cancer. Each CDR3 is given with its conserved first and last residue. The order of the fields is clone size, D gene, V gene, J gene, CDR3 DNA, CDR3 protein. The D gene is left open where the match is weak. Expanded clones are given a class, and other clones once, few, many or no size at all.

size: NA; D: NA; V: TRBV7-3; J: TRBJ2-3; DNA: TGTGCCAGCAGCCCCACTGGGGGCTACACAGATACGCAGTATTTT; CDR3: CASSPTGGYTDTQYF
size: NA; D: NA; V: TRBV28; J: TRBJ1-2; DNA: TGTGCCAGCAGTTTACAATCGGGCTACACCTTC; CDR3: CASSLQSGYTF
size: few; D: NA; V: TRBV6-6; J: TRBJ1-2; DNA: TGTGCCAGCAGTTACGACACTAACTATGGCTACACCTTC; CDR3: CASSYDTNYGYTF
size: NA; D: NA; V: TRBV4-2; J: TRBJ2-1; DNA: TGTGCCAGCAGCCAAGATTGGGCCAATGAGCAGTTCTTC; CDR3: CASSQDWANEQFF
size: NA; D: TRBD1; V: TRBV28; J: TRBJ1-4; DNA: TGTGCCAGCAGTTTGCAGGGGGCCGTAACTAATGAAAAACTGTTTTTT; CDR3: CASSLQGAVTNEKLFF
size: NA; D: TRBD1; V: TRBV4-2; J: TRBJ1-1; DNA: TGTGCCAGCAGCCGGAAGATACCGGCGGGACAGGCCTTCGAGAACACTGAAGCTTTCTTT; CDR3: CASSRKIPAGQAFENTEAFF
size: NA; D: NA; V: TRBV20-1; J: TRBJ1-1; DNA: TGCAGTGCTAGATTTAGCAGCGATCTCTTT; CDR3: CSARFSSDLF
size: once; D: TRBD2; V: TRBV27; J: TRBJ2-3; DNA: TGTGCCAGCAGACCAGCGGGGGGCTCGGGCGGTACGCAGTATTTT; CDR3: CASRPAGGSGGTQYF
size: few; D: TRBD1; V: TRBV15; J: TRBJ1-1; DNA: TGTGCCACCAGCAGAGGAGGGGGCCGGACTGAAGCTTTCTTT; CDR3: CATSRGGGRTEAFF
size: NA; D: NA; V: TRBV5-8; J: TRBJ2-7; DNA: TGTGCCAGCAGCTTGAAGAACGAGCAGTACTTC; CDR3: CASSLKNEQYF
size: once; D: NA; V: TRBV11-2; J: TRBJ2-5; DNA: TGTGCCAGCAGCTTAGATGGTAGGGAACAAGAGACCCAGTACTTC; CDR3: CASSLDGREQETQYF
size: NA; D: TRBD1; V: TRBV5-6; J: TRBJ2-7; DNA: TGTGCCAGCAGCTATTGGACAGGGGACTACGAGCAGTACTTC; CDR3: CASSYWTGDYEQYF
size: once; D: TRBD1; V: TRBV6-1; J: TRBJ1-3; DNA: TGTGCCAGCAGATCCGAGGGGGCTTGGGGAAACACCATATATTTT; CDR3: CASRSEGAWGNTIYF
size: few; D: NA; V: TRBV9; J: TRBJ2-2; DNA: TGTGCCAGCAGCTCCCAAGAGGCTACGACCGGGGAGCTGTTTTTT; CDR3: CASSSQEATTGELFF
size: NA; D: TRBD2; V: TRBV7-2; J: TRBJ2-7; DNA: TGTGCCAGCAGCTTCAGCGCGGGGGGTATGGGCGAGCAGTACTTC; CDR3: CASSFSAGGMGEQYF
size: NA; D: NA; V: TRBV5-1; J: TRBJ2-7; DNA: TGCGCCAGCAGCTTGTCGTTCCCGGGCTACGAGCAGTACTTC; CDR3: CASSLSFPGYEQYF
size: NA; D: NA; V: TRBV19; J: TRBJ1-1; DNA: TGTGCCAGTAGTATTTTGGACAGAAGTATGAACACTGAAGCTTTCTTT; CDR3: CASSILDRSMNTEAFF
size: NA; D: NA; V: TRBV10-3; J: TRBJ1-1; DNA: TGTGCCATGAAACAGGGACTGAACACTGAAGCTTTCTTT; CDR3: CAMKQGLNTEAFF
size: NA; D: NA; V: TRBV6-1; J: TRBJ1-5; DNA: TGTGCCAGCAGTATAAGTTCTAGCAATCAGCCCCAGCATTTT; CDR3: CASSISSSNQPQHF
size: NA; D: NA; V: TRBV20-1; J: TRBJ1-2; DNA: TGCAGTGTACGGGCAGTTGGCTACACCTTC; CDR3: CSVRAVGYTF
size: NA; D: NA; V: TRBV18; J: TRBJ1-2; DNA: TGTGCCAGCTCACCAAATGAGAACTATGGCTACACCTTC; CDR3: CASSPNENYGYTF
size: NA; D: NA; V: TRBV5-1; J: TRBJ2-4; DNA: TGCGCCAGCAGCAATACCGCTGAGGGGAACATTCAGTACTTC; CDR3: CASSNTAEGNIQYF
size: NA; D: NA; V: TRBV28; J: TRBJ1-1; DNA: TGTGCCAGCAGCCGGGACGGGAACACTGAAGCTTTCTTT; CDR3: CASSRDGNTEAFF
size: once; D: TRBD1; V: TRBV29-1; J: TRBJ1-2; DNA: TGCAGCGTTGAAGCGCGGGCAGGGGGTGGCTACACCTTC; CDR3: CSVEARAGGGYTF
size: NA; D: NA; V: TRBV28; J: TRBJ2-7; DNA: TGTGCCAGCTCCCGGGCTGGGAGCTACGAGCAGTACTTC; CDR3: CASSRAGSYEQYF
size: NA; D: NA; V: TRBV10-2; J: TRBJ2-5; DNA: TGCGCCAGCAGTGAGAGTAGGGGGGATCAAGAGACCCAGTACTTC; CDR3: CASSESRGDQETQYF
size: NA; D: TRBD1; V: TRBV5-1; J: TRBJ2-7; DNA: TGCGCCAGCAGTTTGGACAGGGACATCTACGAGCAGTACTTC; CDR3: CASSLDRDIYEQYF
size: NA; D: NA; V: TRBV9; J: TRBJ2-5; DNA: TGTGCCAGCAGCGTATCTGACGGCCAAGAGACCCAGTACTTC; CDR3: CASSVSDGQETQYF